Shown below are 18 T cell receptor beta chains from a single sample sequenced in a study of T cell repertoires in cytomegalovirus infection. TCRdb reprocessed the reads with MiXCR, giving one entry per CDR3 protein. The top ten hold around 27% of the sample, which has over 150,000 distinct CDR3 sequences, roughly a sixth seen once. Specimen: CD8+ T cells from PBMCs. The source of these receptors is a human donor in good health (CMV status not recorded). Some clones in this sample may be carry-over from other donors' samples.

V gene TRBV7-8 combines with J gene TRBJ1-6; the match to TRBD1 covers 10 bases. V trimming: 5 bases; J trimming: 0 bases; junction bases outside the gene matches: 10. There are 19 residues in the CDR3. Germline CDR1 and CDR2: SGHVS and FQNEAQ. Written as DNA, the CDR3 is TGTGCCAGCAGCCTGAGGGACAGGGGCCTCTCCTCCTATAATTCACCCCTCCACTTT. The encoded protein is CASSLRDRGLSSYNSPLHF. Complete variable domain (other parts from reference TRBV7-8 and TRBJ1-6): GAGVSQSPRYKVAKRGQDVALRCDPISGHVSLFWYQQALGQGPEFLTYFQNEAQLDKSGLPSDRFFAERPEGSVSTLKIQRTQQEDSAVYLCASSLRDRGLSSYNSPLHFGNGTRLTVT.

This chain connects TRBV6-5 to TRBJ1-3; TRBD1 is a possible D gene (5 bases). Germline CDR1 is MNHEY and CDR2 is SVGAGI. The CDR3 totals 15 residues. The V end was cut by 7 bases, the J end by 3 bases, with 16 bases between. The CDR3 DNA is TGTGCCAGCACTCCCTCCGGGACCGGTGGAAACACCATATATTTT. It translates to CASTPSGTGGNTIYF.

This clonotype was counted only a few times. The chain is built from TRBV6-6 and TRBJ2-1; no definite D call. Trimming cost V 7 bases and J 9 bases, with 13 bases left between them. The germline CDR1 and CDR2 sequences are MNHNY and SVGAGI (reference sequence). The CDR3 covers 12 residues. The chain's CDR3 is CASTHEAPEQFF. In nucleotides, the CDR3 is TGTGCCAGCACCCACGAGGCCCCTGAGCAGTTCTTC.

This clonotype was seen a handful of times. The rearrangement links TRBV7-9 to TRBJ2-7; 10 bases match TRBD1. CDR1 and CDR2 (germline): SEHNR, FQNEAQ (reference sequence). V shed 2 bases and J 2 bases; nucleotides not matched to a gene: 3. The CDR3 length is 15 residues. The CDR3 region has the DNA TGTGCCAGCAGCTTAACCGGACAGGGGGCCTACGAGCAGTACTTC. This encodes CASSLTGQGAYEQYF.

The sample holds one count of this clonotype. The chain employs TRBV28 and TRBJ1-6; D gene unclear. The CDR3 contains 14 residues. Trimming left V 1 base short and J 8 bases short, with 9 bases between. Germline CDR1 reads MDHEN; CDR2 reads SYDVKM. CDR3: CASSLFQEHSPLHF. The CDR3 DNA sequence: TGTGCCAGCAGTTTATTCCAGGAGCATTCACCCCTCCACTTT.

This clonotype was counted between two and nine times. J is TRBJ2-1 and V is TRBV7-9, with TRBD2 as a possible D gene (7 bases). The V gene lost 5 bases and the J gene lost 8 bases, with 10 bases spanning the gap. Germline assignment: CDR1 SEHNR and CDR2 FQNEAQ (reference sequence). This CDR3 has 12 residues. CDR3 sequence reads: CASSPGGHEQFF. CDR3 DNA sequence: TGTGCCAGCAGCCCCGGGGGGCATGAGCAGTTCTTC.

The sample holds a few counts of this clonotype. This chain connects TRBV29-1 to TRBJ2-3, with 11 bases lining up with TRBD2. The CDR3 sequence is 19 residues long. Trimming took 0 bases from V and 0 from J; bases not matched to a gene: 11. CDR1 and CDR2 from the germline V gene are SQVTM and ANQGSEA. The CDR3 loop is CSVEDHLAGGPFSTDTQYF. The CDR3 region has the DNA TGCAGCGTTGAAGATCACCTAGCGGGGGGTCCTTTTAGCACAGATACGCAGTATTTT.

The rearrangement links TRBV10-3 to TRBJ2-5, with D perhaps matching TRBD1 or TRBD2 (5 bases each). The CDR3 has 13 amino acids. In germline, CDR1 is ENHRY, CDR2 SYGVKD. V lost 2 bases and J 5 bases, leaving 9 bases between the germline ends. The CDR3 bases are TGTGCCATCAGTGAGCGGGGCGAGGAGACCCAGTACTTC. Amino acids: CAISERGEETQYF.

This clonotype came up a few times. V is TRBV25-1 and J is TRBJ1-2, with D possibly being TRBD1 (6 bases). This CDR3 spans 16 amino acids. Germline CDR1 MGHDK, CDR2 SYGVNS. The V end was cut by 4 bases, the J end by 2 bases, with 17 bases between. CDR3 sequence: CASSAYSGVWNYGYTF. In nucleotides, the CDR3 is TGTGCCAGCAGTGCCTACTCAGGGGTTTGGAACTATGGCTACACCTTC.

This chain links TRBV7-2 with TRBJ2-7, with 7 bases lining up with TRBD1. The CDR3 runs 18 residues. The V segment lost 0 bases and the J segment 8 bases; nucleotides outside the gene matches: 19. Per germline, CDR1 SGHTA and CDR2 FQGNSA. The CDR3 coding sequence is TGTGCCAGCAGCTTAGCGGGGTCAGACAGGGCCTACAATATGAAGCAGTACTTC. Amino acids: CASSLAGSDRAYNMKQYF.

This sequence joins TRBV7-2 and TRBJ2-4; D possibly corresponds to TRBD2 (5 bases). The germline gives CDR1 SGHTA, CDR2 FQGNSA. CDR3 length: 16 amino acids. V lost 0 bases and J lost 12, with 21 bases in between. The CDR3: CASSLAATTSYHSQYF. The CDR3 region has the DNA TGTGCCAGCAGCTTAGCCGCGACTACTTCGTACCACAGTCAGTACTTC.

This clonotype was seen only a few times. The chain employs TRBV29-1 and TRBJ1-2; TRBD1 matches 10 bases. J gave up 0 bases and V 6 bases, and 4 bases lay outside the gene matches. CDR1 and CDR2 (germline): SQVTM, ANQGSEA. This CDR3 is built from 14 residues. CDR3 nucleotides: TGCAGCGTAGATGGGACAGGGGCTAACTATGGCTACACCTTC. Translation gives CSVDGTGANYGYTF.

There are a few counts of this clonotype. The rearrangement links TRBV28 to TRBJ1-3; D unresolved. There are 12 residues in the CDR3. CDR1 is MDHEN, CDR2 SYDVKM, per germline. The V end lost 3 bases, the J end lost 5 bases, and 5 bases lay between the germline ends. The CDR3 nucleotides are TGTGCCAGCAGTTTCGGAAGAAACACCATATATTTT. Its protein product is CASSFGRNTIYF.

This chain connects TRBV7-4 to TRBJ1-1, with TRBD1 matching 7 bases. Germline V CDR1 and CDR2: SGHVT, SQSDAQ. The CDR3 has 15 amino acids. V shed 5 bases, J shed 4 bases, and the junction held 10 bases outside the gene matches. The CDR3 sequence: CASSPSSTGLTEAFF. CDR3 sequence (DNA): TGTGCCAGCAGCCCCTCCTCGACAGGGCTCACTGAAGCTTTCTTT.

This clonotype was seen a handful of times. CDR3 in DNA: TGTGCCGTTCCCCTCATGAACACTGAAGCTTTCTTT. The encoded protein is CAVPLMNTEAFF. The chain links TRBV2 to TRBJ1-1; D not resolved. Trimming stripped 11 bases from V and 0 bases from J, with 10 bases between. CDR3 length: 12 amino acids. Germline CDR1 is SNHLY and CDR2 is FYNNEI.

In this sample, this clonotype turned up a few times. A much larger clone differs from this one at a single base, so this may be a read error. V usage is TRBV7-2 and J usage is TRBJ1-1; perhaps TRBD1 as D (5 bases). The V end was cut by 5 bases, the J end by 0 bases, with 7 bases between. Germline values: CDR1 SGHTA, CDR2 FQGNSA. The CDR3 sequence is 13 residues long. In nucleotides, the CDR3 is TGTGCCAGCAGCGTGACAGTGAACACTGAAGCTTTCTTT. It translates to CASSVTVNTEAFF.

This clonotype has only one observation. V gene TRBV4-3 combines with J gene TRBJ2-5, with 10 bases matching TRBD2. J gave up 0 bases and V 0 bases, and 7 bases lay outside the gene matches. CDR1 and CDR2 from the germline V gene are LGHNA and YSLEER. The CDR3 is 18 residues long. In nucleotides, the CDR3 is TGCGCCAGCAGCCAAGACTGGGTAGCGGGGGGTCACCAAGAGACCCAGTACTTC. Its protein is CASSQDWVAGGHQETQYF.

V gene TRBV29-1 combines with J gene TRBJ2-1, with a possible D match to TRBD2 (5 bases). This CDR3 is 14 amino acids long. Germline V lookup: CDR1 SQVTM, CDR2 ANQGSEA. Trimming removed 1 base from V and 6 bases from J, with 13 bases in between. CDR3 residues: CSVEGLMTGNEQFF. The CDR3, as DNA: TGCAGCGTTGAAGGACTAATGACGGGCAATGAGCAGTTCTTC.